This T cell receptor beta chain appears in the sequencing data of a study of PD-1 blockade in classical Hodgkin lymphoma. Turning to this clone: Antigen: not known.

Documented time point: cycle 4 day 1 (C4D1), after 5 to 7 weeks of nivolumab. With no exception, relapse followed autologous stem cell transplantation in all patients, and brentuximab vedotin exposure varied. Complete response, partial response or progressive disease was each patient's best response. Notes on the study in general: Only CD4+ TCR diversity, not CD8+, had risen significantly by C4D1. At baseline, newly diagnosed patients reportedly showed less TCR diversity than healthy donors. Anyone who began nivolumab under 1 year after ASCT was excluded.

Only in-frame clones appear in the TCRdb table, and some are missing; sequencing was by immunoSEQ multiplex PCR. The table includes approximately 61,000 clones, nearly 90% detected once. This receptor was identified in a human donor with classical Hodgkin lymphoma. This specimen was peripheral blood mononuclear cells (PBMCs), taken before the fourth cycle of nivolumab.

In nucleotides, the CDR3 is TGCGCCAGCAGCTTGGGGGGACAAAGGTTGGAGACCCAGTACTTC. It translates to CASSLGGQRLETQYF. The chain carries TRBV5-1 and TRBJ2-5; weak D call: TRBD1 (6 bases). With 0 bases removed from V and 5 bases from J, the gap between germline ends came to 14 bases. This CDR3 has 15 amino acids. In germline, CDR1 is SGHRS, CDR2 YFSETQ.